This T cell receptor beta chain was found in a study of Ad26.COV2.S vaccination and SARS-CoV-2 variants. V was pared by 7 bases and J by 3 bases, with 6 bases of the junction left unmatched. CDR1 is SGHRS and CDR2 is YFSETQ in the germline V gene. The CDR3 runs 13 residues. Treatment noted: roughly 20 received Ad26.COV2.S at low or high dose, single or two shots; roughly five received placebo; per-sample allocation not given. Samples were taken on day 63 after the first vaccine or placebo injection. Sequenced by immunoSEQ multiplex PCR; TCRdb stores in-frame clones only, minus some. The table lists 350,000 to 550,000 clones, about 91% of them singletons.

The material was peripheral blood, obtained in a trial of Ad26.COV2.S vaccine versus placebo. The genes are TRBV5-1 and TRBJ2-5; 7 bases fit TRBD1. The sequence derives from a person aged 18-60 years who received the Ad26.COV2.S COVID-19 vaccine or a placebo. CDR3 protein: CASGRTGEETQYF. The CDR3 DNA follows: TGCGCCAGCGGACGGACAGGAGAAGAGACCCAGTACTTC.